This is a list of T cell receptor beta chains from one sample in a study of OX40 agonist ivuxolimab in advanced cancers. The repertoire was sequenced with immunoSEQ multiplex PCR; TCRdb's copy has only in-frame clones and lacks some. Of fewer than 85,000 clones listed, around nine tenths are singletons. This material consisted of CD4+ or CD8+ T cells sorted from blood, taken in a trial of the OX40 agonist ivuxolimab. The source is an adult with an advanced solid tumor such as melanoma, head and neck, liver or kidney cancer. The conserved cysteine and the conserved F or W are not part of the CDR3 here. The size entry is marked missing in some rows and otherwise reads once, few, many or a size class.

j_gene	v_gene	abundance	CDR3aa
TRBJ1-2	TRBV2	-	ASSEGQSNYGYT
TRBJ2-5	TRBV5-1	-	ASSPLLGTSNQETQY
TRBJ1-1	TRBV11-2	-	ASSLSTESAF
TRBJ2-1	TRBV11-3	-	ASSSRLAGGNEQF
TRBJ2-1	TRBV7-8	-	ASSFDAGLTYNEQF
TRBJ2-3	TRBV5-1	-	ASSLSLSGGADTQY
TRBJ2-3	TRBV5-8	-	ASSLASADTQY
TRBJ1-3	TRBV19	-	ASTPMIAGNTIY
TRBJ1-2	TRBV30	-	AWSVLGTNIYGYT
TRBJ2-5	TRBV11-2	-	ASSLAAGVGKTQY
TRBJ1-6	TRBV30	few	AWDGNNSPLH
TRBJ1-1	TRBV19	-	ASSIGTGGPNTEAF
TRBJ2-1	TRBV2	-	ASGRGTAQF
TRBJ1-2	TRBV19	many	ASTPDRIYGYT
TRBJ2-3	TRBV7-8	-	ASSSPRRTGKADTQY
TRBJ2-1	TRBV28	-	ASNNRGHNEQF
TRBJ2-4	TRBV18	-	ASSPATGGINIQY
TRBJ1-1	TRBV14	-	ASSQLTGVNTEAF
TRBJ1-1	TRBV27	-	ASRLRGGTEAF
TRBJ1-3	TRBV5-6	-	ASSLGGQLGNTIY
TRBJ1-2	TRBV6-6	-	ASSYTGGANYGYT
TRBJ2-7	TRBV5-1	-	ASSLGGAEYEQY
TRBJ2-1	TRBV9	-	ASSVDWDSTLREQF
TRBJ1-1	TRBV6-1	once	ASSNRGIREAF
TRBJ2-7	TRBV27	-	ASARDRVPYEQY
TRBJ1-5	TRBV6-1	-	ASTGGYSNQPQH
TRBJ1-2	TRBV5-4	-	ASSTPGAGSNYGYT
TRBJ2-6	TRBV5-5	-	ASSVILQSGANVLT
TRBJ1-2	TRBV28	-	ASREGEVPNYGYT
TRBJ2-1	TRBV7-2	once	ASSRDKSSYNEQF
TRBJ2-2	TRBV7-9	once	ASSMGLTTGELF
TRBJ1-4	TRBV7-9	-	ASSSPGRSNEKLF
TRBJ1-2	TRBV5-1	few	ASSRGQGLNYGYT